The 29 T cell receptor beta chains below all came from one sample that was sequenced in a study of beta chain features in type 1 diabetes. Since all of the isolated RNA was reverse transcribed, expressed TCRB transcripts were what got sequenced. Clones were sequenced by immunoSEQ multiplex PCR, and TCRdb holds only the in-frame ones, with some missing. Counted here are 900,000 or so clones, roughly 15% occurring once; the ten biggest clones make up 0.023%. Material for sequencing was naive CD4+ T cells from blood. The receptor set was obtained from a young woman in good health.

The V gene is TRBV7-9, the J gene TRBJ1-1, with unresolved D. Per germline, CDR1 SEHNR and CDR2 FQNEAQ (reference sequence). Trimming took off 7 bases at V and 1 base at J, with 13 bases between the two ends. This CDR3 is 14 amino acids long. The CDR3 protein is CASTPWSENTEAFF. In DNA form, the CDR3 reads TGTGCCAGCACCCCCTGGTCGGAGAACACTGAAGCTTTCTTT.

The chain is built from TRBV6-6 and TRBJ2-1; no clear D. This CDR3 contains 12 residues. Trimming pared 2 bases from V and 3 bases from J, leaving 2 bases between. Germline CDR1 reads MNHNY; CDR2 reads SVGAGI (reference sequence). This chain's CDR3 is CASSYDYNEQFF. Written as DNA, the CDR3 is TGTGCCAGCAGTTACGACTACAATGAGCAGTTCTTC.

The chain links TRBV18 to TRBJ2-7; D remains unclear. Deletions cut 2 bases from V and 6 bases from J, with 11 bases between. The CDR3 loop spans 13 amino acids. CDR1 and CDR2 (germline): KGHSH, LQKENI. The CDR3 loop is CASSPMEGAEQYF. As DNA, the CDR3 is TGTGCCAGCTCACCAATGGAAGGTGCCGAGCAGTACTTC.

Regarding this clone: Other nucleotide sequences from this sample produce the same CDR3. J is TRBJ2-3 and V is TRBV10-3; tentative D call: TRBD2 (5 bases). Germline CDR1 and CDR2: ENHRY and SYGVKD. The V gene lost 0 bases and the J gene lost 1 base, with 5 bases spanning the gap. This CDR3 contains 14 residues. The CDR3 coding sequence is TGTGCCATCAGTGAGTCGAGGGGCACAGATACGCAGTATTTT. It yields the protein CAISESRGTDTQYF.

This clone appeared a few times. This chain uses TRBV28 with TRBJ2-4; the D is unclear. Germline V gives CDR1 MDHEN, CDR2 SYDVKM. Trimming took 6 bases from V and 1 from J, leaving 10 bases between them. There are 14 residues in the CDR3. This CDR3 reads CASSPILAKNIQYF. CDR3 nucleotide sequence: TGTGCCAGCAGCCCAATTCTTGCCAAAAACATTCAGTACTTC. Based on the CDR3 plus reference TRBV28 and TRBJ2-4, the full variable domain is DVKVTQSSRYLVKRTGEKVFLECVQDMDHENMFWYRQDPGLGLRLIYFSYDVKMKEKGDIPEGYSVSREKKERFSLILESASTNQTSMYLCASSPILAKNIQYFGAGTRLSVL.

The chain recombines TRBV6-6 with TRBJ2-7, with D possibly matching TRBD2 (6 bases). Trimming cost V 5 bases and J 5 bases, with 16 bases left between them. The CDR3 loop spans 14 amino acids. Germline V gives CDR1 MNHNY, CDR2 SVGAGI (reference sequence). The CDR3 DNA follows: TGTGCCAGCAGTGTTGGGGGGAGCCTGGACGAGCAGTACTTC. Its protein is CASSVGGSLDEQYF.

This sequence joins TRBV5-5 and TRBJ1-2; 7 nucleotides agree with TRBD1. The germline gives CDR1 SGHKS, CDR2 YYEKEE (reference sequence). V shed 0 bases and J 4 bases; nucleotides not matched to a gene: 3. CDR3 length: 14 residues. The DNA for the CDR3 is TGTGCCAGCAGCTTGGGACAGGGATCCTATGGCTACACCTTC. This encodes CASSLGQGSYGYTF.

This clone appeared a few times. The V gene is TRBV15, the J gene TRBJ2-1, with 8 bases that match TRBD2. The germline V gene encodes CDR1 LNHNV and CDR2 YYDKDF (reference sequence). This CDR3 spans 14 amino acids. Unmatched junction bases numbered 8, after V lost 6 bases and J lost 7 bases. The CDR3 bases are TGTGCCACCAGACGGTCGGGAGGGCCAAATGAGCAGTTCTTC. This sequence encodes CATRRSGGPNEQFF.

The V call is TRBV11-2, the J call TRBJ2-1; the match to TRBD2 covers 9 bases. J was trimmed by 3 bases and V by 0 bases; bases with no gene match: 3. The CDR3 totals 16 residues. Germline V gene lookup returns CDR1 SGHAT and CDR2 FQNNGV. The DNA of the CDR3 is TGTGCCAGCAGCTTAGATCTGACTAGCGGCTACAATGAGCAGTTCTTC. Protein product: CASSLDLTSGYNEQFF.

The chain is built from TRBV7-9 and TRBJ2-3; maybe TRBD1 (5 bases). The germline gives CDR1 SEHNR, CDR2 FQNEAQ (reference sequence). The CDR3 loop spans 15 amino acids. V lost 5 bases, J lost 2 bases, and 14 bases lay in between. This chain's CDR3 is CASSPRLGLTDTQYF. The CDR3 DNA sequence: TGTGCCAGCAGCCCCCGTCTGGGGCTCACAGATACGCAGTATTTT.

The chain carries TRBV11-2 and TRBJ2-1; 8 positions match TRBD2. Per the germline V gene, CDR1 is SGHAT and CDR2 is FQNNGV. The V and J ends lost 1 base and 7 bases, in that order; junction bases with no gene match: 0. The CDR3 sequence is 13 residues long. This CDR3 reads CASSLASGNEQFF. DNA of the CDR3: TGTGCCAGCAGCTTAGCTAGCGGGAATGAGCAGTTCTTC.

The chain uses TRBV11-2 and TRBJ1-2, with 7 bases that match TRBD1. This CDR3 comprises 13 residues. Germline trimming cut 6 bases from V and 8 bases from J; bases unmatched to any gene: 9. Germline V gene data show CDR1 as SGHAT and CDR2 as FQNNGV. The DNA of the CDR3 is TGTGCCAGCAGGAGACAGGGCGGAGGGGGCTACACCTTC. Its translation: CASRRQGGGGYTF.

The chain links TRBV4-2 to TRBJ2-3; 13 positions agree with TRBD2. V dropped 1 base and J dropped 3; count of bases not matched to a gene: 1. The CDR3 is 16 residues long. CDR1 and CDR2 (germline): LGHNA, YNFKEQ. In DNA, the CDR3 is TGTGCCAGCAGCCAAGGGACTAGCGGGAGTACAGATACGCAGTATTTT. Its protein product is CASSQGTSGSTDTQYF.

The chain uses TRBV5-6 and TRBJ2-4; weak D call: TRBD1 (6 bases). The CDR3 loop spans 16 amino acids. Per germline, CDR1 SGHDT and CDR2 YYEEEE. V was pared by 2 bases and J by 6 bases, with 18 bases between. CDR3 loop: CASSFGVPGAGNIQYF. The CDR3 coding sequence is TGTGCCAGCAGCTTCGGAGTGCCAGGGGCAGGAAACATTCAGTACTTC. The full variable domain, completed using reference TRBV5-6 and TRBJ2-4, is DAGVTQSPTHLIKTRGQQVTLRCSPKSGHDTVSWYQQALGQGPQFIFQYYEEEERQRGNFPDRFSGHQFPNYSSELNVNALLLGDSALYLCASSFGVPGAGNIQYFGAGTRLSVL.

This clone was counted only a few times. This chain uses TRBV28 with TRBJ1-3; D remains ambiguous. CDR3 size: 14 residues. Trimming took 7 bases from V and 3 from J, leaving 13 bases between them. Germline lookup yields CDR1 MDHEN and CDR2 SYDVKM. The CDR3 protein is CASTRGLYGNTIYF. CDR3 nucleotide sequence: TGTGCCAGCACCCGGGGTCTATATGGAAACACCATATATTTT.

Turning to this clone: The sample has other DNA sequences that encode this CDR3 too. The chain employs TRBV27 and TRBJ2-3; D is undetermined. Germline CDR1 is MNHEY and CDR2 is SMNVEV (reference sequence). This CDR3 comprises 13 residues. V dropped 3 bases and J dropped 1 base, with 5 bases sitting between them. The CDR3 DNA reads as TGTGCCAGCAGTTTCCGAGGCACAGATACGCAGTATTTT. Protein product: CASSFRGTDTQYF.

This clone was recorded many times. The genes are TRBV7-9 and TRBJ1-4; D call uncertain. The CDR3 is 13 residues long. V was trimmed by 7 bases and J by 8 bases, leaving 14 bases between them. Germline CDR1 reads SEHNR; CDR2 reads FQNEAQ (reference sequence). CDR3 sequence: CASTAWGDEKLFF. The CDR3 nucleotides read TGTGCCAGCACGGCATGGGGTGACGAAAAACTGTTTTTT.

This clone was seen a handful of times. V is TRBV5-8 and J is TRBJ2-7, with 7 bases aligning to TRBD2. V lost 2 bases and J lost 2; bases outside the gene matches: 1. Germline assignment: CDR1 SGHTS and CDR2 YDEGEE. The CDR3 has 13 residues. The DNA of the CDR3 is TGTGCCAGCAGCTTTGCGGGAGCCTACGAGCAGTACTTC. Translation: CASSFAGAYEQYF.

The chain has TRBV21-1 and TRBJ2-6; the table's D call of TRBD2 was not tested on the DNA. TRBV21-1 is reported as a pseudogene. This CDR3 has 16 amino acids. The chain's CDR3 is CASSKFAAAGANVLTF. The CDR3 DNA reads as TGTGCCAGCAGCAAATTCGCGGCAGCTGGGGCCAACGTCCTGACTTTC.

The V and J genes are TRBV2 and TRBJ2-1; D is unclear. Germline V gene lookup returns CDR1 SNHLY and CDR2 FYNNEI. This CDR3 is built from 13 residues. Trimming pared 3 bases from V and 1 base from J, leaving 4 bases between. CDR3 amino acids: CASSDGSYNEQFF. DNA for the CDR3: TGTGCCAGCAGTGACGGTTCCTACAATGAGCAGTTCTTC. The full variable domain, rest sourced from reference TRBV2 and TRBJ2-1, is EPEVTQTPSHQVTQMGQEVILRCVPISNHLYFYWYRQILGQKVEFLVSFYNNEISEKSEIFDDQFSVERPDGSNFTLKIRSTKLEDSAMYFCASSDGSYNEQFFGPGTRLTVL.

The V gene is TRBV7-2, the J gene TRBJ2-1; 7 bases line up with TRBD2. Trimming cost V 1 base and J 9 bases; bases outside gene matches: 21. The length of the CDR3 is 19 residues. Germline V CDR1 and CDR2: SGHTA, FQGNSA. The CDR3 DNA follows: TGTGCCAGCAGCTTAGTTGAGACTAGCTCGAGGAAACCAATAGGTGAGCAGTTCTTC. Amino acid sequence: CASSLVETSSRKPIGEQFF.

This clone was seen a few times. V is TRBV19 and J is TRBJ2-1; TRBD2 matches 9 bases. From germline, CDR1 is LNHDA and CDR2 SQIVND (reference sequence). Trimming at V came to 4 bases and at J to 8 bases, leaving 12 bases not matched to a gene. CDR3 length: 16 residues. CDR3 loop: CASSSRGRALNDEQFF. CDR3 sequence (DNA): TGTGCCAGTAGTAGCCGCGGGAGGGCTCTCAACGATGAGCAGTTCTTC.

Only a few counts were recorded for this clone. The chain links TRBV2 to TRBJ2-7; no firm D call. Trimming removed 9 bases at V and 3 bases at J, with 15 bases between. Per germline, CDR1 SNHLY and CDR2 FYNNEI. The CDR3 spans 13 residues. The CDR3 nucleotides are TGTGCCAGTCTGGAACGCCTCCACTACGAGCAGTACTTC. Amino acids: CASLERLHYEQYF.

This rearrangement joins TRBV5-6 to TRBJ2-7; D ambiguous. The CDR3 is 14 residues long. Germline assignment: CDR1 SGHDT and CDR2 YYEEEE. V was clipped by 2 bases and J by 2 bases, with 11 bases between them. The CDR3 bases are TGTGCCAGCAGCTTTCGGCCACGGCCCTACGAGCAGTACTTC. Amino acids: CASSFRPRPYEQYF.

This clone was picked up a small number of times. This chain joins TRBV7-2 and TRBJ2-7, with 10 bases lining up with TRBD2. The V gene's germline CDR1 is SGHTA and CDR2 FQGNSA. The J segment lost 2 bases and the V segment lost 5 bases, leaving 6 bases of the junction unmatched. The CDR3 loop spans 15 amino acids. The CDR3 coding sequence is TGTGCCAGCAGCGAATCCACTAGCGGGGCCTACGAGCAGTACTTC. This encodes CASSESTSGAYEQYF. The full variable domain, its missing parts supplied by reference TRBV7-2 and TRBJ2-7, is GAGVSQSPSNKVTEKGKDVELRCDPISGHTALYWYRQSLGQGLEFLIYFQGNSAPDKSGLPSDRFSAERTGGSVSTLTIQRTQQEDSAVYLCASSESTSGAYEQYFGPGTRLTVT.

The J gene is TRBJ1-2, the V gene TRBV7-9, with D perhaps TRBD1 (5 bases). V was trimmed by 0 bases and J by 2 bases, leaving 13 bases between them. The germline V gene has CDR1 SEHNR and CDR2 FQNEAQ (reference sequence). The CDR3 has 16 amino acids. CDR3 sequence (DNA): TGTGCCAGCAGCTTAGCGGGGCGGTTGGCGAACTATGGCTACACCTTC. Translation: CASSLAGRLANYGYTF.

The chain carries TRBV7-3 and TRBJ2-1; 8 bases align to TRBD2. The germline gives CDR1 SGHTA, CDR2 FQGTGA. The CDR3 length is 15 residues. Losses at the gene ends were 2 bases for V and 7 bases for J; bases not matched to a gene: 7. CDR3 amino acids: CASSLGAGVGNEQFF. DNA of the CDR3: TGTGCCAGCAGCTTAGGAGCGGGAGTTGGTAATGAGCAGTTCTTC.

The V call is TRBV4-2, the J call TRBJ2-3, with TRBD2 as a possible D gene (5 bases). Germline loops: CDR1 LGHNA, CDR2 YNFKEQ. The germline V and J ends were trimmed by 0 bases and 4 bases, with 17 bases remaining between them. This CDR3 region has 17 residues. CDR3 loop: CASSQDENGNNPDTQYF. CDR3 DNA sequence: TGTGCCAGCAGCCAAGACGAAAACGGGAATAACCCAGATACGCAGTATTTT.

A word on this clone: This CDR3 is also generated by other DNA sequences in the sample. CDR3 nucleotides: TGTGCCAGCAGCCCTTTGAACACCGGGGAGCTGTTTTTT. Its translation is CASSPLNTGELFF. The chain recombines TRBV7-9 with TRBJ2-2; D unclear. Germline values: CDR1 SEHNR, CDR2 FQNEAQ (reference sequence). With 5 bases removed from V and 1 base from J, the gap between germline ends came to 5 bases. The CDR3 extends over 13 amino acids.